A selection of T cell receptor beta chains follows, all from one sample in a study of response to subunit inactivated influenza vaccine. TCRdb ran MiXCR on the RT-PCR reads and lists one entry per CDR3 protein. The sample lists 500,000 to 600,000 distinct CDR3 sequences, roughly 8.2% seen once, with about an eighth in the top ten. Material: PBMCs from blood, obtained around 25 months after vaccination. These receptors came from a man between 50 and 75 years old who received an inactivated influenza vaccine. Both conserved end residues are part of each CDR3. D genes are given only for firm matches. Size is stated for part of the rows, as once, few or many counts, or as a class when the clone is expanded.

clone size,V gene,D gene,J gene,CDR3 protein,CDR3 DNA
few,TRBV7-2,.,TRBJ1-1,CASSLGTRVAAFF,TGTGCCAGCAGCTTAGGGACAAGGGTAGCAGCTTTCTTT
few,TRBV7-9,TRBD1,TRBJ1-1,CASSSPDRDTEAFF,TGTGCCAGCAGCTCCCCAGACAGGGACACTGAAGCTTTCTTT
.,TRBV5-4,.,TRBJ2-1,CASSVPGGYNEQFF,TGTGCCAGCAGCGTCCCCGGGGGCTACAATGAGCAGTTCTTC
many,TRBV24-1,.,TRBJ2-5,CATSGVSGETQYF,TGTGCCACCAGTGGCGTCTCAGGAGAGACCCAGTACTTC
.,TRBV14,.,TRBJ2-7,CASSQDRLQDRAYEQYF,TGTGCCAGCAGCCAAGATCGGTTGCAGGACAGAGCCTACGAGCAGTACTTC
.,TRBV24-1,TRBD1,TRBJ2-2,CATSDPRGPGELFF,TGTGCCACCAGTGATCCCAGGGGGCCCGGGGAGCTGTTTTTT
.,TRBV7-9,TRBD2,TRBJ2-7,CATEAGNEQYF,TGTGCCACCGAAGCGGGAAACGAGCAGTACTTC
many,TRBV9,TRBD2,TRBJ2-5,CASSVGLAETQYF,TGTGCCAGCAGCGTAGGACTAGCGGAGACCCAGTACTTC
.,TRBV5-1,TRBD2,TRBJ2-7,CASSLSPGGSYEQYF,TGCGCCAGCAGCTTGTCTCCGGGAGGCTCCTACGAGCAGTACTTC
.,TRBV7-2,TRBD2,TRBJ2-3,CASSPTSGSSTDTQYF,TGTGCCAGCAGCCCGACTAGCGGATCTAGCACAGATACGCAGTATTTT
many,TRBV20-1,TRBD2,TRBJ2-7,CSARPGGRGEQYF,TGCAGTGCTAGACCGGGGGGGAGAGGCGAGCAGTACTTC
many,TRBV7-9,.,TRBJ1-2,CASSPSLGYGYTF,TGTGCCAGCAGCCCAAGCTTGGGCTATGGCTACACCTTC
.,TRBV2,.,TRBJ2-7,CASSEWGLGSYEQYF,TGTGCCAGCAGTGAATGGGGTTTGGGATCCTACGAGCAGTACTTC
many,TRBV12-3/TRBV12-4,TRBD2,TRBJ2-1,CASRSTSGSYNEQFF,TGTGCCAGCAGGTCCACTAGCGGCTCCTACAATGAGCAGTTCTTC
.,TRBV10-3,TRBD2,TRBJ2-7,CAIRSTSGSSYEQYF,TGTGCCATCAGATCCACTAGCGGGAGTTCCTACGAGCAGTACTTC
.,TRBV2,.,TRBJ2-1,CASSQFYNEQFF,TGTGCCAGCAGTCAGTTTTACAATGAGCAGTTCTTC
few,TRBV6-1,TRBD2,TRBJ2-1,CASSRPSGSYNEQFF,TGTGCCAGCAGCCGACCCAGCGGGAGCTACAATGAGCAGTTCTTC
few,TRBV20-1,.,TRBJ2-1,CSARDYGEAVSYNEQFF,TGCAGTGCTAGAGATTATGGGGAAGCGGTCTCCTACAATGAGCAGTTCTTC
many,TRBV28,.,TRBJ1-4,CASSPLTEKLFF,TGTGCCAGCAGTCCCCTCACGGAAAAACTGTTTTTT